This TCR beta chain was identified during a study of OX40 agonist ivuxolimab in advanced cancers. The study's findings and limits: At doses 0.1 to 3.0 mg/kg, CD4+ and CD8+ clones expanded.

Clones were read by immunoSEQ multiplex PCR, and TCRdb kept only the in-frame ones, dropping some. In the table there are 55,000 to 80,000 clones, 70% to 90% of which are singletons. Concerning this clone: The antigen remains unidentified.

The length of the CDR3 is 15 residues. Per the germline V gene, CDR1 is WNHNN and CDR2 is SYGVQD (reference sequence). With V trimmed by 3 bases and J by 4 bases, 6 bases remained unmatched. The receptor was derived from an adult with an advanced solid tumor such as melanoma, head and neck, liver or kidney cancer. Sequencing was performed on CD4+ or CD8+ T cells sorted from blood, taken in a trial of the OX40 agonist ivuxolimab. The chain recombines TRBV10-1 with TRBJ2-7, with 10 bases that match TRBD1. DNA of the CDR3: TGCGCCAGCAGTGATCTGGGACAGGGGAAGTACGAGCAGTACTTC. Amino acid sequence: CASSDLGQGKYEQYF.